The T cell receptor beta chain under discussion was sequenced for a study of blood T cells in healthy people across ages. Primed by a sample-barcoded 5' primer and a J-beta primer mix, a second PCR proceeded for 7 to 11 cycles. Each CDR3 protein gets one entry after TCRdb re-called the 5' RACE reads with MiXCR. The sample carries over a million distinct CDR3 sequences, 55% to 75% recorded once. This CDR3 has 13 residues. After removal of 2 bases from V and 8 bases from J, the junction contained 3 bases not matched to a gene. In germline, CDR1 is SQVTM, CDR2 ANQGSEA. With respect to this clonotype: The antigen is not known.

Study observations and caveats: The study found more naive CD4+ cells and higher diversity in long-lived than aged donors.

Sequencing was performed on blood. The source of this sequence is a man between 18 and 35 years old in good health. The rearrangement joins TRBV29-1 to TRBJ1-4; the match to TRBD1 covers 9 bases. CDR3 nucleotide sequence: TGCAGCGTTGAATCCGGGACAGGGGAAAAACTGTTTTTT. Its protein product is CSVESGTGEKLFF.